This section outlines one TCR beta chain sequence together with its context. Its antigen specificity is not known. No base-level quality is on record; no much larger clone is a single base apart. This sample is drawn from a study of cytomegalovirus exposure and HLA in healthy donors (TCRdb year 2017). Regarding the study in general: A later analysis indicated that the 120 validation repertoires were generated on the platform also employed for the roughly 720 repertoires of the first cohort. The study aimed to test whether cataloging public T cell receptors could reveal signatures of past pathogen exposure. A separate validation cohort of 100 to 150 different subjects was used in addition to the roughly 670-subject first cohort. High-throughput TCR immunosequencing, statistical association of individual TCRs with disease status, and machine learning were combined to predict cytomegalovirus infection status.

From cysteine to phenylalanine, the CDR3 is 15 amino acids long. Only the CDR3 part of the read is kept: 45 bases, read in frame from the first base. Here is what the overall study found, with its caveats: A total of around 150 TCR beta chains were listed by the study as associated with cytomegalovirus. According to the authors, the approach could potentially be generalized to other disease states and immunological phenotypes. The validation cohort had no HLA typing available for a later analysis, so co-occurrence within that cohort was assessed over all 130 or so repertoires. Cytomegalovirus status was reported to be diagnosed by the classifier with high specificity and sensitivity in both the original and validation cohorts. Most TCR sequences were observed very rarely across donors, whereas some public TCRs were present in many individuals. A few of the identified cytomegalovirus-associated TCR beta chains were confirmed in vitro to be specific for cytomegalovirus antigens. In a later analysis, TCRs clustered in the first cohort were found to also tend to co-occur in the 110 or so validation repertoires, with over 90% of cluster scores above 0.

The donors were included in the validation cohort of 120 subjects, a group kept apart from the roughly 690-subject first cohort. Preparation of the library involved the immunoSEQ multiplex PCR assay. On the authors' methods: To diagnose cytomegalovirus status from the catalog of TCR beta chain sequences, a statistical classification framework was built. TCRdb's version of the immuneACCESS table is confined to in-frame rearrangements and falls short of the full clone set. An unresolved V gene accounts for under half of the shortfall where checked; the remainder is of unknown origin. V, J and clone size were drawn from that table, and D and trimming were deduced from the DNA. Present in this sample are 120,000 or so clones, more than 75% of which were seen just once. Of the sample, 2.1% is held by the ten largest clones.

The origin of this receptor is a woman in her twenties or thirties in good health and CMV-seronegative. Sequenced: PBMCs. The receptor chain draws on TRBV21-1 and TRBJ1-2; the tabulated D call, TRBD1, remains unverified against the DNA. TRBV21-1 counts as a pseudogene. The sequenced DNA is TGTGCCAGCAGCAAAGGGGGGCGAGCTAACTATGGCTACACCTTC. This codes for CASSKGGRANYGYTF.